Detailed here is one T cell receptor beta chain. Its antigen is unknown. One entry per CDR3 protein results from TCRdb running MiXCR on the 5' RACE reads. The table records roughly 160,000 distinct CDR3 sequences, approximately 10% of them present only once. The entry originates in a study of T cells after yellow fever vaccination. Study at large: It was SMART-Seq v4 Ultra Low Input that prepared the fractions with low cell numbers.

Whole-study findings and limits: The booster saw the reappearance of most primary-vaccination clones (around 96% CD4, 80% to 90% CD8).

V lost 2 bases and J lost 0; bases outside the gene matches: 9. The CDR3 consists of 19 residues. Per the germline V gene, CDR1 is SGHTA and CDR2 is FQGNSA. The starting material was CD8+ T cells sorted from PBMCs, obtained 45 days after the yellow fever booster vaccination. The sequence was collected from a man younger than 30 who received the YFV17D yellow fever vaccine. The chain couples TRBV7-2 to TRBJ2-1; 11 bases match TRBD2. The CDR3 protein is CASSLTGLAGGHSYNEQFF. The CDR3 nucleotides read TGTGCCAGCAGCTTAACCGGGCTAGCGGGGGGTCACTCCTACAATGAGCAGTTCTTC.